The 23 T cell receptor beta chains given below trace back to one sample, sequenced in a study of response to subunit inactivated influenza vaccine. TCRdb passed the RT-PCR reads through MiXCR, listing each CDR3 protein once. The profile covers over 300,000 distinct CDR3 sequences, with around a fifth appearing a single time and roughly a tenth taken by the ten largest. Sequenced here: PBMCs from blood, sampled less than 22 months after vaccination. The receptors shown here come from a man in his fifties or sixties who received an inactivated influenza vaccine.

Of note for this clonotype: A junction end diverges from the germline sequence, so it may reflect a read error. The chain recombines TRBV6-6 with TRBJ1-6; 8 nucleotides agree with TRBD1. Germline CDR1 is MNHNY and CDR2 is SVGAGI (reference sequence). The CDR3 spans 13 residues. CDR3 bases: TGTGCCAGTATGGACAGGGTTAATTCACCCTTCCACTTT. This translates into CASMDRVNSPFHF.

A few counts support this clonotype. The chain couples TRBV3-1 to TRBJ1-1; no clear D. Per the germline V gene, CDR1 is LGHDT and CDR2 is YNNKEL (reference sequence). The CDR3 is 14 amino acids. Trimming removed 2 bases at V and 2 bases at J, with 9 bases between. The chain's CDR3 is CASSQFEINTEAFF. In DNA, the CDR3 is TGTGCCAGCAGCCAATTCGAGATTAACACTGAAGCTTTCTTT.

This clonotype was seen more than once but under ten times. The chain carries TRBV7-9 and TRBJ1-2; D is unclear. V was pared by 5 bases and J by 4 bases, with 17 bases between. CDR1 SEHNR and CDR2 FQNEAQ come from the germline V gene (reference sequence). The CDR3 has 15 amino acids. The CDR3 region has the DNA TGTGCCAGCAGCCCACCCGGTAGGGCGGTCTATGGCTACACCTTC. This encodes CASSPPGRAVYGYTF.

For this clonotype: The DNA is left out, because the CDR3 cannot be placed on it with certainty; the CDR3 is given as TCRdb lists it. V usage is TRBV25-1 and J usage is TRBJ1-4. Germline assignment: CDR1 MGHDK and CDR2 SYGVNS. Termini included, the CDR3 measures 14 amino acids. The CDR3 reads CASSAAGSEKLFFF.

This clonotype appeared a few times. This sequence joins TRBV20-1 and TRBJ2-2; TRBD1 or TRBD2 may be the D gene (5 bases each). Trimming pared 4 bases from V and 1 base from J, leaving 10 bases between. Per the germline V gene, CDR1 is DFQATT and CDR2 is SNEGSKA (reference sequence). The CDR3 length is 14 residues. The CDR3 DNA reads TGCAGTGCTACGGCTGGGGGGAACACCGGGGAGCTGTTTTTT. It specifies CSATAGGNTGELFF.

The chain combines TRBV27 with TRBJ2-1, with 11 bases that match TRBD2. J lost 0 bases, V lost 6 bases, and 13 bases had no gene match. The germline gives CDR1 MNHEY, CDR2 SMNVEV (reference sequence). The CDR3 has 19 residues. The CDR3 coding sequence is TGTGCCAGCAGGTCCACTAGCGGGGGCTACAGGAGCTCCTACAATGAGCAGTTCTTC. As protein: CASRSTSGGYRSSYNEQFF.

This clonotype has just a few counts. Written as DNA, the CDR3 is TGTGCCAGCAGCCCATCCACGGGGCTAGCGTACGGAGAGACCCAGTACTTC. Translating it yields CASSPSTGLAYGETQYF. The V gene is TRBV7-9, the J gene TRBJ2-5; D may be TRBD2 (6 bases). Germline CDR1 and CDR2: SEHNR and FQNEAQ (reference sequence). V lost 5 bases, J lost 4 bases, and 23 bases lay in between. The CDR3 loop spans 17 amino acids. The complete variable domain, with remaining parts taken from reference TRBV7-9 and TRBJ2-5, reads DTGVSQNPRHKITKRGQNVTFRCDPISEHNRLYWYRQTLGQGPEFLTYFQNEAQLEKSRLLSDRFSAERPKGSFSTLEIQRTEQGDSAMYLCASSPSTGLAYGETQYFGPGTRLLVL.

This clonotype came up a few times. The CDR3 loop is CASSVGSNEQFF. DNA of the CDR3: TGTGCCAGCAGCGTAGGCAGCAATGAGCAGTTCTTC. The V call is TRBV9, the J call TRBJ2-1; no clear D. The CDR3 length is 12 residues. The germline CDR1 and CDR2 sequences are SGDLS and YYNGEE. The V and J ends lost 0 bases and 6 bases respectively, with 4 bases between them.

This clonotype was seen more than once but under ten times. This chain joins TRBV19 and TRBJ2-3, with 9 bases aligning to TRBD1. CDR3 length: 16 amino acids. With V trimmed by 5 bases and J by 3 bases, 9 bases remained unmatched. Per the germline V gene, CDR1 is LNHDA and CDR2 is SQIVND (reference sequence). The CDR3 DNA reads TGTGCCAGTAGTGCAACAGGGGGCAGTCTGACAGATACGCAGTATTTT. This translates into CASSATGGSLTDTQYF.

This clonotype was seen ten or more times. This sequence joins TRBV4-3 and TRBJ1-1; weak D call: TRBD1 (6 bases). The CDR3 consists of 15 residues. V was trimmed by 5 bases and J by 1 base, leaving 14 bases between them. CDR1 is LGHNA, CDR2 YSLEER, per germline. CDR3 sequence (DNA): TGCGCCAGCAGCACTACCAGGGGAGAGAACACTGAAGCTTTCTTT. Its translation: CASSTTRGENTEAFF.

The chain links TRBV5-1 to TRBJ1-6; no clear D. The germline gives CDR1 SGHRS, CDR2 YFSETQ. The length of the CDR3 is 19 residues. Trimming cost V 1 base and J 4 bases, with 21 bases left between them. This CDR3 is CASSLTYGVSTAYNSPLHF. CDR3 coding DNA: TGCGCCAGCAGCTTGACCTACGGCGTGAGTACGGCGTATAATTCACCCCTCCACTTT.

This clonotype was seen more than once but under ten times. CDR3 amino acids: CASSLTGRHGYTF. CDR3 coding DNA: TGTGCCAGCAGCTTAACGGGACGGCATGGCTACACCTTC. The V call is TRBV7-8, the J call TRBJ1-2; TRBD1 might be the D (5 bases). This CDR3 comprises 13 residues. The germline V gene encodes CDR1 SGHVS and CDR2 FQNEAQ. The V gene lost 2 bases and the J gene lost 6 bases, with 10 bases spanning the gap.

This clonotype was observed many times. This rearrangement joins TRBV12-3 or TRBV12-4 to TRBJ1-2; D uncertain. V gave up 3 bases and J gave up 2 bases, with 7 bases separating them. The CDR3 loop spans 13 amino acids. The CDR3 DNA reads as TGTGCCAGCAGTTTTGGCAGGAACTATGGCTACACCTTC. Encoded protein: CASSFGRNYGYTF.

This chain links TRBV5-4 with TRBJ1-6; D perhaps matches TRBD1 (6 bases). The germline gives CDR1 SGHNT, CDR2 YYREEE (reference sequence). Trimming stripped 2 bases from V and 2 bases from J, with 11 bases between. This CDR3 is built from 16 residues. The CDR3 coding sequence is TGTGCCAGCAGCTTAAGTGGGGGCGCCTATAATTCACCCCTCCACTTT. Protein sequence: CASSLSGGAYNSPLHF.

This clonotype was recorded many times. V and J are TRBV6-2 or TRBV6-3 and TRBJ1-5; weak D call: TRBD1 (5 bases). V shed 4 bases and J shed 8 bases, with 12 bases lying between them. The CDR3 runs to 13 residues. CDR1 and CDR2 (germline): MNHEY, SVGEGT. This chain's CDR3 is CASSLGLREPQHF. CDR3 sequence (DNA): TGTGCCAGCAGTTTGGGACTCCGGGAGCCCCAGCATTTT.

The rearrangement uses TRBV19 and TRBJ2-6; D unclear. V was pared by 6 bases and J by 0 bases, with 9 bases between. CDR1 is LNHDA and CDR2 is SQIVND in the germline V gene (reference sequence). The CDR3 runs to 15 residues. The CDR3 here is CASSDGYSGANVLTF. The CDR3 DNA reads as TGTGCCAGTAGCGACGGGTACTCTGGGGCCAACGTCCTGACTTTC.

The rearrangement links TRBV7-8 to TRBJ1-5; D perhaps matches TRBD1 (6 bases). With 2 bases removed from V and 0 bases from J, the gap between germline ends came to 8 bases. Germline V gene lookup returns CDR1 SGHVS and CDR2 FQNEAQ. The CDR3 has 15 amino acids. As DNA, the CDR3 is TGTGCCAGCAGCTTATGGACAGATAGCAATCAGCCCCAGCATTTT. It specifies CASSLWTDSNQPQHF.

The chain has TRBV20-1 and TRBJ2-7, with TRBD1 identical over 8 bases. This CDR3 contains 14 residues. Germline lookup yields CDR1 DFQATT and CDR2 SNEGSKA (reference sequence). The ends lost 6 bases at V and 0 bases at J; junction bases unmatched: 7. The CDR3 is CSAPGQASSYEQYF. The CDR3 nucleotides are TGCAGTGCACCGGGACAGGCAAGCTCCTACGAGCAGTACTTC.

This clonotype was counted ten times or more. The V call is TRBV11-2, the J call TRBJ2-7; D is uncertain. Germline CDR1 is SGHAT and CDR2 is FQNNGV. The CDR3 is 15 amino acids. Trimming removed 0 bases from V and 0 bases from J, with 9 bases in between. CDR3 amino acids: CASSLEGSSSYEQYF. The CDR3 DNA sequence: TGTGCCAGCAGCTTAGAAGGCAGTTCCTCCTACGAGCAGTACTTC.

Ten or more counts support this clonotype. The gene calls are TRBV4-1 and TRBJ1-6; unclear D gene. CDR1 is MGHRA, CDR2 YSYEKL, per germline. The CDR3 runs 16 residues. V was shortened by 0 bases and J by 11 bases, with 17 bases between the two germline ends. The CDR3 region is CASSQDPDAAGTPLHF. The CDR3 bases are TGCGCCAGCAGCCAAGACCCGGACGCGGCCGGAACACCCCTCCACTTT.

This chain joins TRBV6-5 and TRBJ2-1; 7 nucleotides agree with TRBD1. Unmatched junction bases numbered 5, after V lost 2 bases and J lost 10 bases. Per the germline V gene, CDR1 is MNHEY and CDR2 is SVGAGI. This CDR3 spans 13 amino acids. Here the CDR3 reads CASSYRDRGEQFF. CDR3 in DNA: TGTGCCAGCAGTTACCGGGACAGAGGAGAGCAGTTCTTC.

This clonotype appeared a few times. This chain uses TRBV4-3 with TRBJ1-2; a possible D gene is TRBD1 (5 bases). The V gene's germline CDR1 is LGHNA and CDR2 YSLEER. Trimming stripped 0 bases from V and 8 bases from J, with 10 bases between. CDR3 length: 13 residues. The CDR3 reads CASSQDWGFGYTF. For the CDR3, the DNA is TGCGCCAGCAGCCAAGATTGGGGGTTCGGCTACACCTTC.

This clonotype has only a few counts. The V and J genes are TRBV7-2 and TRBJ1-6; TRBD1 might be the D (5 bases). Germline loops: CDR1 SGHTA, CDR2 FQGNSA. The length of the CDR3 is 16 residues. Trimming removed 1 base at V and 6 bases at J, with 13 bases between. The CDR3 here is CASSLELTALNSPLHF. The CDR3 DNA follows: TGTGCCAGCAGCTTAGAGCTGACAGCACTTAATTCACCCCTCCACTTT.